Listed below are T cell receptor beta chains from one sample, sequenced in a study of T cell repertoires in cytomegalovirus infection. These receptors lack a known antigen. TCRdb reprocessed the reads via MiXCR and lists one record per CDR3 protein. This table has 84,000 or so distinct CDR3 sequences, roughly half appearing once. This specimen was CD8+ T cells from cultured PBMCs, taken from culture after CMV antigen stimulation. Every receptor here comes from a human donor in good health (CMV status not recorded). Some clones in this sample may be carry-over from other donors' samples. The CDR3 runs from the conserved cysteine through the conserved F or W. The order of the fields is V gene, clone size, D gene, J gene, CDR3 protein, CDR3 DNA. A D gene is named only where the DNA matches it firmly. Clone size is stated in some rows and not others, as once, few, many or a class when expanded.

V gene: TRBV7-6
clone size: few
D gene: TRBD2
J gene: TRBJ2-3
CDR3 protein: CASSLGPSGRPDTQYF
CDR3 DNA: TGTGCCAGCAGCTTAGGCCCTAGCGGACGGCCAGATACGCAGTATTTT

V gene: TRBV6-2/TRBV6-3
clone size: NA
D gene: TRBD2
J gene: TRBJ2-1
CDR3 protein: CASSSVLAGSYNEQFF
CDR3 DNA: TGTGCCAGCAGTTCGGTACTAGCGGGTTCCTACAATGAGCAGTTCTTC

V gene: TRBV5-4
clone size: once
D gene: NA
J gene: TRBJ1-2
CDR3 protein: CASSFDTGNYGYTF
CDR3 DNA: TGTGCCAGCAGCTTCGACACAGGAAACTATGGCTACACCTTC

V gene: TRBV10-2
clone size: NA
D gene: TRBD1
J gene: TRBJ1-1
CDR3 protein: CASSEGGRTEAFF
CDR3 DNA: TGCGCCAGCAGTGAAGGGGGCCGGACTGAAGCTTTCTTT

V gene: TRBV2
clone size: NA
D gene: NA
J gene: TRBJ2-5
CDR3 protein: CASMTGYQETQYF
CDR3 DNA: TGTGCCAGCATGACAGGTTACCAAGAGACCCAGTACTTC

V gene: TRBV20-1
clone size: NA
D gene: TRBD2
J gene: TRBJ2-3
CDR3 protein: CSAPGESGLAGERSTDTQYF
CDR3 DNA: TGCAGTGCTCCCGGCGAGTCTGGACTAGCGGGGGAGCGGAGCACAGATACGCAGTATTTT

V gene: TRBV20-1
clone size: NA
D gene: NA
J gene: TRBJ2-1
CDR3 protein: CSASATPYNEQFF
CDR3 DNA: TGCAGTGCTAGCGCGACTCCCTACAATGAGCAGTTCTTC

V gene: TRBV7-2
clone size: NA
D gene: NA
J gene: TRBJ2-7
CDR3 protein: CASSLTGATIYEQYF
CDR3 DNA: TGTGCCAGCAGCTTAACCGGAGCAACGATCTACGAGCAGTACTTC

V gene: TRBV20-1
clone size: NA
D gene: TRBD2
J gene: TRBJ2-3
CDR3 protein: CSARELAGLADTQYF
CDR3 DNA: TGCAGTGCTAGGGAACTAGCGGGGCTCGCAGATACGCAGTATTTT

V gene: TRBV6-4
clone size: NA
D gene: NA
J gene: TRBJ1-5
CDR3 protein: CASSGDSGQPQHF
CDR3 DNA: TGTGCCAGCAGTGGGGATTCGGGTCAGCCCCAGCATTTT

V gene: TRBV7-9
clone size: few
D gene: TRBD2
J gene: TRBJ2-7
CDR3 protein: CASSIPGLAGRSEQYF
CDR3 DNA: TGTGCCAGCAGCATACCCGGACTAGCGGGAAGAAGCGAGCAGTACTTC

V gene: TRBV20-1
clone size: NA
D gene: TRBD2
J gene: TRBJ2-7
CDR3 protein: CSAMGLAGISYEQYF
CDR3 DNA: TGCAGTGCGATGGGACTAGCGGGGATATCCTACGAGCAGTACTTC

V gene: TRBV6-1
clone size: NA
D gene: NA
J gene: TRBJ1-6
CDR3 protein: CASTPPSSYNSPLHF
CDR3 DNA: TGTGCCAGCACCCCGCCGAGCTCCTATAATTCACCCCTCCACTTT

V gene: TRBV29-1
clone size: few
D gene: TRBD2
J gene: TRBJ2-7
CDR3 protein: CSVEDKAGGLYEQYF
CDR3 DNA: TGCAGCGTTGAAGATAAGGCGGGAGGGCTCTACGAGCAGTACTTC